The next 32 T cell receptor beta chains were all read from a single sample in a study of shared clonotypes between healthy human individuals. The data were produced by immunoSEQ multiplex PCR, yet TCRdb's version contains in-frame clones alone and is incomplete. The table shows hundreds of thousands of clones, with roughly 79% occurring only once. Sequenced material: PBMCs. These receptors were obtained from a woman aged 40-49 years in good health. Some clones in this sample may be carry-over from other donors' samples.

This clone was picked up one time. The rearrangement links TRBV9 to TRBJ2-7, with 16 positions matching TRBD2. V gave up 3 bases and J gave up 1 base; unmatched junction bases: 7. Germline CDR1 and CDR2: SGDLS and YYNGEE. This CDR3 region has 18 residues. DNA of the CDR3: TGTGCCAGCAGCGAGGGGACTAGCGGGAGGGGAATTTCCTACGAGCAGTACTTC. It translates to CASSEGTSGRGISYEQYF.

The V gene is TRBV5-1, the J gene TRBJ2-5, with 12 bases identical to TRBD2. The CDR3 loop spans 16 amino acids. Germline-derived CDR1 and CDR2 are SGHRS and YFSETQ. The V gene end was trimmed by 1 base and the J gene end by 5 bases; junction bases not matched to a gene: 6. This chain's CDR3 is CASSLSLAGGGETQYF. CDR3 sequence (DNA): TGCGCCAGCAGCTTGAGCCTAGCGGGAGGGGGTGAGACCCAGTACTTC.

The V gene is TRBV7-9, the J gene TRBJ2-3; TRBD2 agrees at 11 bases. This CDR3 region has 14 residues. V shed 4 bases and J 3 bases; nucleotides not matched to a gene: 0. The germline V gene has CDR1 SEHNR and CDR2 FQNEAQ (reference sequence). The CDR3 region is CASSSSGRTDTQYF. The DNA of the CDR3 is TGTGCCAGCAGCTCTAGCGGGAGGACAGATACGCAGTATTTT.

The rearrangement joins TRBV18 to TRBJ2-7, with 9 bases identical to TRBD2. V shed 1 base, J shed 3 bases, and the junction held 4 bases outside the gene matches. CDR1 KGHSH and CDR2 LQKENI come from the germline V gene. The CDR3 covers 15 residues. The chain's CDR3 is CASSPLAGEDYEQYF. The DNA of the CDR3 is TGTGCCAGCTCACCACTAGCGGGAGAAGACTACGAGCAGTACTTC.

CDR3 nucleotide sequence: TGTGCCATCAGTGAGCCGACAGGGAATGGGTACAATGAGCAGTTCTTC. Amino acid sequence: CAISEPTGNGYNEQFF. The J gene is TRBJ2-1, the V gene TRBV10-3, with TRBD1 matching over 7 bases. This CDR3 is 16 amino acids long. CDR1 and CDR2 (germline): ENHRY, SYGVKD. V trimming: 2 bases; J trimming: 4 bases; junction bases outside the gene matches: 8.

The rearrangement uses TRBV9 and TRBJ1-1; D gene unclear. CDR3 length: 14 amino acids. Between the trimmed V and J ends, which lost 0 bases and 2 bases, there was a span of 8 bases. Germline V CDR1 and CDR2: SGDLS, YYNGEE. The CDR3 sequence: CASSVVATNTEAFF. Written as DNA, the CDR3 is TGTGCCAGCAGCGTAGTTGCAACCAACACTGAAGCTTTCTTT.

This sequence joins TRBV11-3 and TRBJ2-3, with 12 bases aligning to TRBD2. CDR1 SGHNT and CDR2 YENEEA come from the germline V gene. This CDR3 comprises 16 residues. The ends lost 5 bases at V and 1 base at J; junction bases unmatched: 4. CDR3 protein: CASSRGTSGRTDTQYF. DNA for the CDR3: TGTGCCAGCAGCCGAGGGACTAGCGGGCGCACAGATACGCAGTATTTT. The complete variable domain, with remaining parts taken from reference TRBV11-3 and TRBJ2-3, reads EAGVVQSPRYKIIEKKQPVAFWCNPISGHNTLYWYLQNLGQGPELLIRYENEEAVDDSQLPKDRFSAERLKGVDSTLKIQPAELGDSAVYLCASSRGTSGRTDTQYFGPGTRLTVL.

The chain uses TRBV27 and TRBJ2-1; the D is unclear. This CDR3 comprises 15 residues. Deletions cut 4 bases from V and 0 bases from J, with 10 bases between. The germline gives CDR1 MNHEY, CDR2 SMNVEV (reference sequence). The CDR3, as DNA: TGTGCCAGCAGTTCAGCACTGAGCTCCTACAATGAGCAGTTCTTC. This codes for CASSSALSSYNEQFF.

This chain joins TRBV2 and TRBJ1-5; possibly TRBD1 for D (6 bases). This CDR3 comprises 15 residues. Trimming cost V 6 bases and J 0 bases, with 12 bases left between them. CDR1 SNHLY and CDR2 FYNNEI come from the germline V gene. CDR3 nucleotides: TGTGCCAGCAGATACAGGGATTATAGCAATCAGCCCCAGCATTTT. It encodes CASRYRDYSNQPQHF.

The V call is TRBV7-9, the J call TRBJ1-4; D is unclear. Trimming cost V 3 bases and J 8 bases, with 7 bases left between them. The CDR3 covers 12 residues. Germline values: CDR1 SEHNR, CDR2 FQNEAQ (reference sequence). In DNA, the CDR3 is TGTGCCAGCAGCTTGGTTGGAGAAAAACTGTTTTTT. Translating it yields CASSLVGEKLFF.

This CDR3 reads CASSVGLAGVWEQYF. The DNA of the CDR3 is TGTGCCAGCAGCGTAGGACTAGCGGGAGTCTGGGAGCAGTACTTC. J is TRBJ2-7 and V is TRBV9; the match to TRBD2 covers 12 bases. Trimming removed 0 bases from V and 7 bases from J; junction bases left unmatched: 5. Per the germline V gene, CDR1 is SGDLS and CDR2 is YYNGEE. CDR3 length: 15 residues.

The CDR3 protein is CASSYSISGLGETQYF. Written as DNA, the CDR3 is TGTGCCAGCAGTTACTCGATATCCGGGTTGGGAGAGACCCAGTACTTC. This chain links TRBV6-5 with TRBJ2-5; D uncertain. The CDR3 has 16 residues. Germline values: CDR1 MNHEY, CDR2 SVGAGI. Trimming shortened V by 0 bases and J by 4 bases, and 15 bases separated the two germline ends.

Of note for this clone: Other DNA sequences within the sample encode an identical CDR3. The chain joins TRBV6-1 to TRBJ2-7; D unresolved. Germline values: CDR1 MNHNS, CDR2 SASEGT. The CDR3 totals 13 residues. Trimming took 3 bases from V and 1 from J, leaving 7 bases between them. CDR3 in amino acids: CASSDRSSYEQYF. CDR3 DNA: TGTGCCAGCAGTGACAGGTCTTCCTACGAGCAGTACTTC.

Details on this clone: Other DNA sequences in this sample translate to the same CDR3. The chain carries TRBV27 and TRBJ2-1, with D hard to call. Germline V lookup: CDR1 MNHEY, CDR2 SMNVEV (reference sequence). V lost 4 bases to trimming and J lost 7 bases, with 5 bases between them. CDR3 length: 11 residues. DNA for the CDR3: TGTGCCAGCAGTTGGGGTAATGAGCAGTTCTTC. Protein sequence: CASSWGNEQFF.

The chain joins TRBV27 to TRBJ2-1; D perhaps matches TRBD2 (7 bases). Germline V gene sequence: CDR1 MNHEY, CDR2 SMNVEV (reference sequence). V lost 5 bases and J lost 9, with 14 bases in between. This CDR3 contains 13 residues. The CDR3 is CASSGQGRGEQFF. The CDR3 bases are TGTGCCAGCAGTGGGCAGGGGAGGGGTGAGCAGTTCTTC.

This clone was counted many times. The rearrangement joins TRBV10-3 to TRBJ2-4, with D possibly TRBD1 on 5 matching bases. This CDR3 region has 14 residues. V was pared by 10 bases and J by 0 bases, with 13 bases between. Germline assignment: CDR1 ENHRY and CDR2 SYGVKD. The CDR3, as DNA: TGTGCCACCAGGGCCGGTCTAGCCAAAAACATTCAGTACTTC. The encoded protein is CATRAGLAKNIQYF.

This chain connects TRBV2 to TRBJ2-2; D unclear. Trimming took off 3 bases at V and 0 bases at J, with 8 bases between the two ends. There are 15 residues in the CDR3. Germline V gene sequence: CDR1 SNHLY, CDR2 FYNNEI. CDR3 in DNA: TGTGCCAGCAGTGATCTGGGCCCGAACACCGGGGAGCTGTTTTTT. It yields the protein CASSDLGPNTGELFF. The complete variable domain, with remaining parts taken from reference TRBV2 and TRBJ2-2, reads EPEVTQTPSHQVTQMGQEVILRCVPISNHLYFYWYRQILGQKVEFLVSFYNNEISEKSEIFDDQFSVERPDGSNFTLKIRSTKLEDSAMYFCASSDLGPNTGELFFGEGSRLTVL.

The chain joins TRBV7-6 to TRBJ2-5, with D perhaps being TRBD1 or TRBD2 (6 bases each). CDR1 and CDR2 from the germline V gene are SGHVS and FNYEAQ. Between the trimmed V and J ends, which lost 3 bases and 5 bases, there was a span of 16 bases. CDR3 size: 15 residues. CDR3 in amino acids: CASSFDRGRRETQYF. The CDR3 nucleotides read TGTGCCAGCAGCTTCGATCGGGGGCGCCGGGAGACCCAGTACTTC.

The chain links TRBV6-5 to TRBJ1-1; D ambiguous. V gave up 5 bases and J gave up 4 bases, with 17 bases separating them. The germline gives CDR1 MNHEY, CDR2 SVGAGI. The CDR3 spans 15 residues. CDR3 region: CASSRMGMGSTEAFF. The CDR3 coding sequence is TGTGCCAGCAGTCGAATGGGTATGGGAAGCACTGAAGCTTTCTTT.

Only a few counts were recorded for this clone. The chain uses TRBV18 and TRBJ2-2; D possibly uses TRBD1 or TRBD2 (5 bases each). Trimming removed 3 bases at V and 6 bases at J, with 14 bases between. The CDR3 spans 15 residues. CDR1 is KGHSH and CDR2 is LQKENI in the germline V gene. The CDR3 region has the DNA TGTGCCAGCTCACCTAGTGAGGGGCCCCCCGGGGAGCTGTTTTTT. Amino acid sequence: CASSPSEGPPGELFF. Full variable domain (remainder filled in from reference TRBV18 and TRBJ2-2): NAGVMQNPRHLVRRRGQEARLRCSPMKGHSHVYWYRQLPEEGLKFMVYLQKENIIDESGMPKERFSAEFPKEGPSILRIQQVVRGDSAAYFCASSPSEGPPGELFFGEGSRLTVL.

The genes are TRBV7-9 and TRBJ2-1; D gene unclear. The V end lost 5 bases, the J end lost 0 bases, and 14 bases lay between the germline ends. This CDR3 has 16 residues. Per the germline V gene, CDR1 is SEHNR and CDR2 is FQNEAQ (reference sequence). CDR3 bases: TGTGCCAGCAGCAAAGAGCCCCCAAGCTCCTACAATGAGCAGTTCTTC. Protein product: CASSKEPPSSYNEQFF.

CDR3 sequence (DNA): TGTGCCCGGGAGGAACAGGTTTCCACGACCCAGTACTTC. Amino acids: CAREEQVSTTQYF. This chain uses TRBV30 with TRBJ2-5, with 7 positions matching TRBD2. Unmatched junction bases numbered 13, after V lost 8 bases and J lost 7 bases. Per germline, CDR1 GTSNPN and CDR2 SVGIG (reference sequence). This CDR3 spans 13 amino acids. Supplemented by reference TRBV30 and TRBJ2-5, the full variable domain reads SQTIHQWPATLVQPVGSPLSLECTVEGTSNPNLYWYRQAAGRGLQLLFYSVGIGQISSEVPQNLSASRPQDRQFILSSKKLLLSDSGFYLCAREEQVSTTQYFGPGTRLLVL.

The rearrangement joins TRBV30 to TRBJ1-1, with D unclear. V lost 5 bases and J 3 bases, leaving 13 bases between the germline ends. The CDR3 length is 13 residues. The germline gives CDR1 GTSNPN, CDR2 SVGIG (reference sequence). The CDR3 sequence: CAWDPSVDTEAFF. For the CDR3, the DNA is TGTGCCTGGGACCCCTCGGTCGACACTGAAGCTTTCTTT.

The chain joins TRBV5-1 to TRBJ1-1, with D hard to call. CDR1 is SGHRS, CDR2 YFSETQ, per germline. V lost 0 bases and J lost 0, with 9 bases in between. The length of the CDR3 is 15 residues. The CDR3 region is CASSLVPAVNTEAFF. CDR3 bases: TGCGCCAGCAGCTTGGTGCCGGCCGTGAACACTGAAGCTTTCTTT.

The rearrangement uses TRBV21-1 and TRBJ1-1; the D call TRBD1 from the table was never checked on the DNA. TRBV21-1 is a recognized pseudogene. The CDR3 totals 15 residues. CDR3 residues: CASSKVWTGTTEAFF. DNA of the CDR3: TGTGCCAGCAGCAAAGTCTGGACAGGGACGACTGAAGCTTTCTTT.

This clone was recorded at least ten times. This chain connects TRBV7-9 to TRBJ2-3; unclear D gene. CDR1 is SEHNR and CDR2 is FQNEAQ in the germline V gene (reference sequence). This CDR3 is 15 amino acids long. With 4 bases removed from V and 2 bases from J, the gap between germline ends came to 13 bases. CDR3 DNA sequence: TGTGCCAGCAGCTATTATTCGCCCAACACAGATACGCAGTATTTT. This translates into CASSYYSPNTDTQYF.

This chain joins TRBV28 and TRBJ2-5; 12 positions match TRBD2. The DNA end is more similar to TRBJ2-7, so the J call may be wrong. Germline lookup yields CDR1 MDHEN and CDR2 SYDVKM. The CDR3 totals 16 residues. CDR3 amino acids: CASSSTSGRLTGEQYF. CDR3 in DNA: TGTGCCAGCAGTTCCACTAGCGGGAGGTTAACGGGCGAGCAGTACTTC.

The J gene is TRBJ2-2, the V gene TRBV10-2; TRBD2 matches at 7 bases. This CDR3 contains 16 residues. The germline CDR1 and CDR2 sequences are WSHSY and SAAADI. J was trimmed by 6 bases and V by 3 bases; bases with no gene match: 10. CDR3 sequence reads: CASSENRRAGAGELFF. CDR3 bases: TGCGCCAGCAGTGAAAATCGTCGCGCGGGAGCCGGGGAGCTGTTTTTT.

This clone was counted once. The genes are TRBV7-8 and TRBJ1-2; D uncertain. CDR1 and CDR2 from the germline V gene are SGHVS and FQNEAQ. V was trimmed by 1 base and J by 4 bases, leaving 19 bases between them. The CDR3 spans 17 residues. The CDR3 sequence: CASSLVERRDDGYGYTF. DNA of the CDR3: TGTGCCAGCAGCTTAGTTGAACGACGCGACGACGGCTATGGCTACACCTTC.

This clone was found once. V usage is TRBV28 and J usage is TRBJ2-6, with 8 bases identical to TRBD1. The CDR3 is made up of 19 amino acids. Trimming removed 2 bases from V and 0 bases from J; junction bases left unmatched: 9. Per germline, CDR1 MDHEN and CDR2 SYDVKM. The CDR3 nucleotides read TGTGCCAGCAGTTTAAGGCGCGGACAGGGTTCCTCTGGGGCCAACGTCCTGACTTTC. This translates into CASSLRRGQGSSGANVLTF.

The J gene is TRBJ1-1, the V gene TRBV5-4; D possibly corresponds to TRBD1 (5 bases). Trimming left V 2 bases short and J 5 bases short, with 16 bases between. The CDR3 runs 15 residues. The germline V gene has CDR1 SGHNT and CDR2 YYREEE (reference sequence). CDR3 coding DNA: TGTGCCAGCAGCTTTGTGACAGCGACTGGGACTGAAGCTTTCTTT. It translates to CASSFVTATGTEAFF.

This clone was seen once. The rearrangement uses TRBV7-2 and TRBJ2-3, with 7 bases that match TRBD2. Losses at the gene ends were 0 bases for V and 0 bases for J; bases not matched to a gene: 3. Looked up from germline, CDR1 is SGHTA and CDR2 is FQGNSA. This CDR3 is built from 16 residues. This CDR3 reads CASSLAGGLSTDTQYF. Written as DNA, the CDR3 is TGTGCCAGCAGCTTAGCGGGAGGGTTAAGCACAGATACGCAGTATTTT.